One sample yielded the 18 T cell receptor beta chains listed below, sequenced in a study of response to subunit inactivated influenza vaccine. Each CDR3 protein gets one entry after TCRdb re-called the RT-PCR reads with MiXCR. The sample records more than 400,000 distinct CDR3 sequences, less than 7.5% being singletons. Source: PBMCs from blood, taken 23 months after vaccination. The origin of the receptors is a man aged 50 to 75 who received an inactivated influenza vaccine.

This clonotype has a count of ten or more. In DNA, the CDR3 is TGTGCCAGCAGTGAACAGGAAGTGTCCGGGGAGCTGTTTTTT. It translates to CASSEQEVSGELFF. This chain joins TRBV12-3 or TRBV12-4 and TRBJ2-2; maybe TRBD1 (5 bases). The CDR3 sequence is 14 residues long. V lost 5 bases and J lost 6, with 13 bases in between.

This clonotype showed up many times. This chain connects TRBV9 to TRBJ2-7; TRBD1 is a possible D gene (5 bases). V lost 0 bases and J 0 bases, leaving 10 bases between the germline ends. The germline gives CDR1 SGDLS, CDR2 YYNGEE. The CDR3 consists of 15 residues. This CDR3 is CASSVGTSSSYEQYF. CDR3 in DNA: TGTGCCAGCAGCGTAGGGACATCTAGCTCCTACGAGCAGTACTTC.

This clonotype has a handful of counts. The rearrangement joins TRBV13 to TRBJ2-1, with a weak D call TRBD2 (5 bases). The CDR3 extends over 17 amino acids. The V end lost 0 bases, the J end lost 7 bases, and 19 bases lay between the germline ends. In germline, CDR1 is PRHDT, CDR2 FYEKMQ (reference sequence). The CDR3 region has the DNA TGTGCCAGCAGCTTAGGAGGAGGCGTAGATGGAAGGAATGAGCAGTTCTTC. It specifies CASSLGGGVDGRNEQFF.

This clonotype appeared many times. V is TRBV7-2 and J is TRBJ1-1, with D perhaps TRBD1 (5 bases). The CDR3 has 17 amino acids. The V and J ends lost 5 bases and 1 base respectively, with 20 bases between them. In germline, CDR1 is SGHTA, CDR2 FQGNSA. CDR3 bases: TGTGCCAGCAGCCAATCCCTGGTGCGGCAGGGGAACACTGAAGCTTTCTTT. Translation gives CASSQSLVRQGNTEAFF.

This clonotype has just a few counts. J is TRBJ2-7 and V is TRBV3-1, with unresolved D. Per the germline V gene, CDR1 is LGHDT and CDR2 is YNNKEL (reference sequence). V was trimmed by 4 bases and J by 0 bases, leaving 10 bases between them. The CDR3 is made up of 14 amino acids. The CDR3 region is CASSPGSISYEQYF. DNA for the CDR3: TGTGCCAGCAGCCCGGGCAGTATCTCCTACGAGCAGTACTTC.

This clonotype was found a few times. The CDR3 nucleotides read TGTGCCAGCAGCCAAGAGCCAGGAAGCTATGGCTACACCTTC. This codes for CASSQEPGSYGYTF. This chain connects TRBV14 to TRBJ1-2; D gene ambiguous. Per germline, CDR1 SGHDN and CDR2 FVKESK. Trimming took off 0 bases at V and 4 bases at J, with 9 bases between the two ends. CDR3 length equals 14 residues.

This clonotype was counted between two and nine times. This chain connects TRBV27 to TRBJ1-2, with D uncertain. The CDR3 is 17 residues long. Looked up from germline, CDR1 is MNHEY and CDR2 is SMNVEV (reference sequence). V gave up 3 bases and J gave up 1 base, with 18 bases separating them. The CDR3 region is CASSFLLGPHFNYGYTF. The CDR3 DNA sequence: TGTGCCAGCAGTTTTCTATTGGGTCCTCACTTTAACTATGGCTACACCTTC.

This clonotype occurred many times. This chain links TRBV10-2 with TRBJ1-2; possibly TRBD1 for D (5 bases). Looked up from germline, CDR1 is WSHSY and CDR2 is SAAADI. V lost 4 bases and J lost 7, with 13 bases in between. The CDR3 length is 13 residues. The CDR3 bases are TGCGCCAGCAGTGTGGGACGGGGTGCTGGCTACACCTTC. This sequence encodes CASSVGRGAGYTF.

This chain connects TRBV10-3 to TRBJ2-7; 11 bases match TRBD1. CDR1 is ENHRY and CDR2 is SYGVKD in the germline V gene. The CDR3 sequence is 15 residues long. Losses at the gene ends were 6 bases for V and 4 bases for J; bases not matched to a gene: 8. For the CDR3, the DNA is TGTGCCATCAGCGCACCGGGACAGGGGGGATACGAGCAGTACTTC. Its translation: CAISAPGQGGYEQYF.

This clonotype was counted between two and nine times. The V and J genes are TRBV9 and TRBJ1-6; D uncertain. The CDR3 length is 14 residues. From germline, CDR1 is SGDLS and CDR2 YYNGEE. The germline V and J ends were trimmed by 5 bases and 5 bases, with 11 bases remaining between them. The CDR3 DNA sequence: TGTGCCAGCAGTGCCGGGAGTCATAATTCACCCCTCCACTTT. It specifies CASSAGSHNSPLHF.

This clonotype was seen only a few times. V and J are TRBV29-1 and TRBJ1-1; TRBD1 might be the D (5 bases). Germline values: CDR1 SQVTM, CDR2 ANQGSEA. The length of the CDR3 is 17 residues. Trimming cost V 4 bases and J 0 bases, with 21 bases left between them. This CDR3 reads CSVAVGVPGVMNTEAFF. The CDR3 DNA sequence: TGCAGCGTTGCGGTGGGGGTACCCGGCGTAATGAACACTGAAGCTTTCTTT.

The chain carries TRBV4-2 and TRBJ1-2; TRBD1 matches 7 bases. The trim removed 3 bases at V and 0 bases at J, leaving 10 bases unmatched. CDR1 and CDR2 (germline): LGHNA, YNFKEQ. The CDR3 covers 17 residues. The CDR3 here is CASSHFGTELANYGYTF. The CDR3 bases are TGTGCCAGCAGCCACTTCGGGACAGAGTTAGCTAACTATGGCTACACCTTC.

There are many counts of this clonotype. This chain connects TRBV12-3 or TRBV12-4 to TRBJ1-1, with D possibly matching TRBD1 (6 bases). The V end was cut by 3 bases, the J end by 1 base, with 12 bases between. The CDR3 totals 15 residues. The CDR3 protein is CASSFGDTGNTEAFF. The CDR3 nucleotides read TGTGCCAGCAGTTTTGGGGACACAGGGAACACTGAAGCTTTCTTT.

This clonotype was counted only a few times. This sequence joins TRBV5-1 and TRBJ2-1; 7 bases fit TRBD2. The CDR3 sequence is 15 residues long. Per the germline V gene, CDR1 is SGHRS and CDR2 is YFSETQ. V was pared by 5 bases and J by 1 base, with 6 bases of the junction left unmatched. The CDR3 loop reads CASSPMGGSYNEQFF. In nucleotides, the CDR3 is TGCGCCAGCAGTCCGATGGGAGGGTCCTACAATGAGCAGTTCTTC.

V usage is TRBV5-1 and J usage is TRBJ2-2, with 10 nucleotides matching TRBD1. Germline CDR1 SGHRS, CDR2 YFSETQ. CDR3 length: 16 residues. V shed 0 bases and J 7 bases; nucleotides not matched to a gene: 6. This CDR3 reads CASSLEGQGFGGELFF. CDR3 nucleotides: TGCGCCAGCAGCTTGGAGGGACAGGGGTTCGGCGGGGAGCTGTTTTTT.

This chain links TRBV18 with TRBJ2-7; D is perhaps TRBD1 (6 bases). Trimming pared 4 bases from V and 3 bases from J, leaving 10 bases between. The CDR3 totals 13 residues. CDR1 is KGHSH and CDR2 is LQKENI in the germline V gene. CDR3 sequence (DNA): TGTGCCAGCTCACGGACAGTTAACTACGAGCAGTACTTC. Encoded protein: CASSRTVNYEQYF. Together with reference TRBV18 and TRBJ2-7, the CDR3 gives the full variable domain: NAGVMQNPRHLVRRRGQEARLRCSPMKGHSHVYWYRQLPEEGLKFMVYLQKENIIDESGMPKERFSAEFPKEGPSILRIQQVVRGDSAAYFCASSRTVNYEQYFGPGTRLTVT.

This clonotype was seen at least ten times. The chain carries TRBV2 and TRBJ1-2; no firm D call. The V end was cut by 6 bases, the J end by 9 bases, with 8 bases between. The germline V gene has CDR1 SNHLY and CDR2 FYNNEI. This CDR3 spans 10 amino acids. The DNA for the CDR3 is TGTGCCAGCAGAAGGGCGAGCTACACCTTC. Protein product: CASRRASYTF.

This clonotype was seen more than once but under ten times. The J gene is TRBJ2-1, the V gene TRBV11-2; 7 bases align to TRBD1. Germline loops: CDR1 SGHAT, CDR2 FQNNGV. The CDR3 has 14 residues. Trimming took 4 bases from V and 5 from J; bases not matched to a gene: 5. CDR3 sequence reads: CASSSGQVNNEQFF. CDR3 DNA sequence: TGTGCCAGCAGCTCAGGACAGGTGAACAATGAGCAGTTCTTC. Filled out from reference TRBV11-2 and TRBJ2-1, the complete variable domain reads EAGVAQSPRYKIIEKRQSVAFWCNPISGHATLYWYQQILGQGPKLLIQFQNNGVVDDSQLPKDRFSAERLKGVDSTLKIQPAKLEDSAVYLCASSSGQVNNEQFFGPGTRLTVL.